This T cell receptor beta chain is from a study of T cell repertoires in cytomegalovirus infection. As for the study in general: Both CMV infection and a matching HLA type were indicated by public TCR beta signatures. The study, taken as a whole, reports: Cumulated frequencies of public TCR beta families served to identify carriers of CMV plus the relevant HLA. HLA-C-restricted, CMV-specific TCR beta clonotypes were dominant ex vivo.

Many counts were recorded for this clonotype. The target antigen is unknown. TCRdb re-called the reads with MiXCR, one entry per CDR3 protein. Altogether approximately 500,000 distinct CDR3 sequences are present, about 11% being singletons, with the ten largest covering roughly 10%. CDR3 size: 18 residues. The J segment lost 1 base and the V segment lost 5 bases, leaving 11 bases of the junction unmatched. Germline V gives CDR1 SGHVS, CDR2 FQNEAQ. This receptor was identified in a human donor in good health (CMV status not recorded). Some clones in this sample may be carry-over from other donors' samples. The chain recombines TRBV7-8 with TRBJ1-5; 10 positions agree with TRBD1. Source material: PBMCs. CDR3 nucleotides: TGTGCCAGCAGCCCATCCTTGGACAGGGGGGGGAGCAATCAGCCCCAGCATTTT. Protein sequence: CASSPSLDRGGSNQPQHF.